This TCR beta chain came from a study of blood T cell repertoires in COVID-19. The CDR3 covers 17 residues. Trimming at V came to 6 bases and at J to 0 bases, leaving 8 bases not matched to a gene. Germline V gene data show CDR1 as MNHEY and CDR2 as SMNVEV (reference sequence). The authors' processing: Scientists estimated how many nucleated cells there were by amplifying reference gene primers. Profiling relied on immunoSEQ multiplex PCR, and the TCRdb table lists in-frame clones only, not all of them. The DNA gave D and trimming, while V, J and clone size come from that table. This table holds roughly 250,000 clones, approximately 86% found once.

The specimen was peripheral blood. The TCR sequence derives from a woman aged 25 to 39 with acute or convalescent COVID-19. This chain links TRBV27 with TRBJ2-1; 10 bases line up with TRBD2. In nucleotides, the CDR3 is TGTGCCAGCAGGTCACCCGCTAGCGGGAGCTCCTACAATGAGCAGTTCTTC. Residues: CASRSPASGSSYNEQFF.